This is a list of T cell receptor beta chains from one sample in a study of PD-L1 blockade in urothelial cancer. Assay used: immunoSEQ multiplex PCR; TCRdb lists only in-frame clones, some missing. Of about 79,000 clones detected, around 87% appear once; the ten largest clones hold 15%. The sequencing used PBMCs, collected around atezolizumab (anti-PD-L1) treatment. These receptors originate from a man in his 60s with urothelial cancer. CDR3s include the opening cysteine and the closing phenylalanine or tryptophan. The D gene is left open where the match is weak. Clone sizes are given selectively: once, few, many, or a class where the clone is expanded.

>-|TRBJ2-7|-|TRBV18
CASSSGLSYEQYF
TGTGCCAGCTCGAGCGGGTTATCCTACGAGCAGTACTTC
>TRBD1|TRBJ1-6|many|TRBV4-3
CASSLGTGRASPLHF
TGCGCCAGCAGCCTAGGGACAGGGAGGGCTTCACCCCTCCACTTT
>-|TRBJ2-7|-|TRBV12-5
CASGLSRVYEQYF
TGTGCTAGTGGTCTCTCCCGGGTCTACGAGCAGTACTTC
>TRBD1|TRBJ1-1|-|TRBV19
CASSTGQGYTEAFF
TGTGCCAGTAGTACCGGACAGGGATACACTGAAGCTTTCTTT
>TRBD2|TRBJ2-2|-|TRBV28
CASSLSGGLSGELFF
TGTGCCAGCAGTTTGTCCGGGGGGTTATCCGGGGAGCTGTTTTTT
>-|TRBJ2-6|-|TRBV5-3
CARSSYPGQGPPLANVLTF
TGTGCCAGAAGCTCGTACCCGGGACAAGGCCCTCCGTTGGCCAACGTCCTGACTTTC
>TRBD1|TRBJ2-3|few|TRBV28
CASSSTGGRYF
TGTGCCAGCAGTTCGACAGGGGGCCGGTATTTT
>TRBD1|TRBJ2-1|-|TRBV4-1
CASSPRDRGFGEQFF
TGCGCCAGCAGCCCCCGAGACAGGGGGTTCGGTGAGCAGTTCTTC
>-|TRBJ1-3|-|TRBV30
CAWSVLRGVRKTIYF
TGTGCCTGGAGTGTACTTCGGGGGGTTAGGAAAACCATATATTTT
>TRBD2|TRBJ2-1|-|TRBV30
CAWTSGGIRPYNEQFF
TGTGCCTGGACTAGCGGGGGTATCCGACCCTACAATGAGCAGTTCTTC
>-|TRBJ2-7|-|TRBV6-1
CASRLDSYGFEQYF
TGTGCCAGCAGGCTGGACAGCTACGGTTTCGAGCAGTACTTC
>-|TRBJ1-5|-|TRBV5-1
CASSLAGDSNQPQHF
TGCGCCAGCAGTTTGGCAGGGGATAGCAATCAGCCCCAGCATTTT
>TRBD2|TRBJ2-5|once|TRBV5-1
CASSSRTSGGQGTQYF
TGCGCCAGCAGCTCCCGGACTAGCGGGGGCCAAGGGACCCAGTACTTC
>-|TRBJ1-1|once|TRBV28
CASSSAGWTEAFF
TGTGCCAGCTCCTCGGCAGGGTGGACTGAAGCTTTCTTT
>-|TRBJ1-1|-|TRBV30
CAWRRGGGRLNTEAFF
TGTGCCTGGAGGAGGGGGGGTGGACGGTTGAACACTGAAGCTTTCTTT
>TRBD1|TRBJ1-6|-|TRBV18
CASSPVDRAVNSPLHF
TGTGCCAGCTCACCTGTCGACAGGGCCGTCAATTCACCCCTCCACTTT
>-|TRBJ2-7|-|TRBV18
CASSPPGGEQYF
TGTGCCAGCTCACCACCCGGCGGCGAGCAGTACTTC
>TRBD2|TRBJ2-2|-|TRBV6-6
CASSREGLTNTGELFF
TGTGCCAGCAGTCGGGAGGGACTAACTAACACCGGGGAGCTGTTTTTT
>-|TRBJ2-7|-|TRBV28
CASSTPTGLYEQYF
TGTGCCAGCAGTACCCCGACAGGACTCTACGAGCAGTACTTC
>-|TRBJ1-2|-|TRBV11-2
CASSLDPVGYGVGYTF
TGTGCCAGCAGCTTAGACCCCGTGGGGTACGGGGTTGGCTACACCTTC
>TRBD2|TRBJ2-3|-|TRBV11-3
CASSFGLAGGWTDTQYF
TGTGCCAGCAGCTTCGGACTAGCGGGGGGATGGACAGATACGCAGTATTTT
>-|TRBJ1-5|-|TRBV19
CASSMAGDQPQHF
TGTGCCAGTAGTATGGCGGGGGATCAGCCCCAGCATTTT
>TRBD1|TRBJ1-4|-|TRBV6-1
CASRPGQGPEKLFF
TGTGCCAGCAGGCCGGGACAGGGTCCTGAAAAACTGTTTTTT
>-|TRBJ2-3|-|TRBV19
CASSIRVQGADTQYF
TGTGCCAGTAGTATTCGGGTACAAGGGGCAGATACGCAGTATTTT
>-|TRBJ1-5|-|TRBV5-1
CASSLGSGDQPQHF
TGCGCCAGCAGCTTGGGCTCAGGGGATCAGCCCCAGCATTTT